Shown below are 26 T cell receptor beta chains from a single sample sequenced in a study of cytomegalovirus exposure and HLA in healthy donors. Method: immunoSEQ multiplex PCR; TCRdb's copy keeps in-frame clones and lacks some. The table lists some 170,000 clones, around 88% of them singletons. The sample was PBMCs. The source is a woman between 18 and 30 years old in good health and CMV-seronegative.

The chain couples TRBV15 to TRBJ1-4, with unresolved D. This CDR3 has 15 residues. Trimming removed 0 bases at V and 4 bases at J, with 9 bases between. Germline V CDR1 and CDR2: LNHNV, YYDKDF (reference sequence). The CDR3 DNA reads as TGTGCCACCAGCAGAGAATCGAGAGTTAATGAAAAACTGTTTTTT. It specifies CATSRESRVNEKLFF.

This sequence joins TRBV18 and TRBJ2-7; possible D gene TRBD1, 5 bases. Deletions cut 5 bases from V and 6 bases from J, with 17 bases between. The CDR3 has 14 amino acids. CDR1 and CDR2 (germline): KGHSH, LQKENI. CDR3 in amino acids: CASSSAAGISEQYF. As DNA, the CDR3 is TGTGCCAGCTCATCAGCAGCAGGGATATCCGAGCAGTACTTC.

V and J are TRBV9 and TRBJ2-1, with D perhaps matching TRBD2 (5 bases). The V and J ends lost 2 bases and 5 bases respectively, with 14 bases between them. Germline V lookup: CDR1 SGDLS, CDR2 YYNGEE. The CDR3 is 15 residues long. The CDR3 region has the DNA TGTGCCAGCAGCGTCTCTTCTACTAGAAACAATGAGCAGTTCTTC. This gives the protein CASSVSSTRNNEQFF. The full variable domain, its missing parts supplied by reference TRBV9 and TRBJ2-1, is DSGVTQTPKHLITATGQRVTLRCSPRSGDLSVYWYQQSLDQGLQFLIQYYNGEERAKGNILERFSAQQFPDLHSELNLSSLELGDSALYFCASSVSSTRNNEQFFGPGTRLTVL.

The V gene is TRBV18, the J gene TRBJ1-6, with D maybe TRBD1 (5 bases). Germline V gene sequence: CDR1 KGHSH, CDR2 LQKENI. The CDR3 contains 13 residues. The germline V and J ends were trimmed by 7 bases and 6 bases, with 10 bases remaining between them. This CDR3 reads CASLEQANSPLHF. The CDR3 region has the DNA TGTGCCAGCTTAGAACAGGCTAATTCACCCCTCCACTTT.

The rearrangement joins TRBV7-9 to TRBJ1-1; 7 bases agree with TRBD1. After removal of 5 bases from V and 1 base from J, the junction contained 7 bases not matched to a gene. CDR3 size: 15 residues. Germline V gives CDR1 SEHNR, CDR2 FQNEAQ (reference sequence). This CDR3 reads CASSAPNRGNTEAFF. The CDR3 nucleotides are TGTGCCAGCAGCGCCCCAAACAGGGGGAACACTGAAGCTTTCTTT.

The rearrangement uses TRBV5-8 and TRBJ1-3, with D possibly matching TRBD1 (5 bases). The CDR3 is made up of 14 amino acids. CDR1 and CDR2 (germline): SGHTS, YDEGEE. V shed 3 bases and J shed 9 bases, with 16 bases lying between them. CDR3 nucleotide sequence: TGTGCCAGCAGCTCGCGGGGGAGTGAGAGCACCATATATTTT. It is translated as CASSSRGSESTIYF.

Only one count was recorded for this clone. The rearrangement joins TRBV6-1 to TRBJ2-7; D perhaps matches TRBD2 (5 bases). Deletions cut 7 bases from V and 0 bases from J, with 13 bases between. Germline CDR1 MNHNS, CDR2 SASEGT. The CDR3 is 14 amino acids. The chain's CDR3 is CASKPVGSSYEQYF. The CDR3 nucleotides are TGTGCCAGCAAGCCCGTAGGGAGCTCCTACGAGCAGTACTTC.

V and J are TRBV5-1 and TRBJ2-2; 13 bases align to TRBD2. Trimming removed 4 bases from V and 5 bases from J; junction bases left unmatched: 14. This CDR3 is built from 19 residues. The V gene's germline CDR1 is SGHRS and CDR2 YFSETQ. CDR3 nucleotides: TGCGCCAGCAGCGGCCCCCTTAAAACTAGCGGGGGGGCGACCGGGGAGCTGTTTTTT. Encoded protein: CASSGPLKTSGGATGELFF.

The chain has TRBV6-5 and TRBJ2-1; TRBD2 agrees at 7 bases. The germline V gene encodes CDR1 MNHEY and CDR2 SVGAGI. Unmatched junction bases numbered 8, after V lost 0 bases and J lost 6 bases. The CDR3 spans 16 residues. In DNA form, the CDR3 reads TGTGCCAGCAGTTACTCCGGGAGCGGGGTTTTCAATGAGCAGTTCTTC. Protein product: CASSYSGSGVFNEQFF.

This chain links TRBV19 with TRBJ2-7, with 12 bases identical to TRBD1. The length of the CDR3 is 15 residues. V trimming: 9 bases; J trimming: 10 bases; junction bases outside the gene matches: 16. Germline loops: CDR1 LNHDA, CDR2 SQIVND (reference sequence). The CDR3 here is CASTHGTGGAWGQYF. The DNA for the CDR3 is TGTGCCAGCACCCACGGGACAGGGGGCGCTTGGGGCCAGTACTTC.

This chain joins TRBV6-5 and TRBJ1-2; TRBD1 is a possible D gene (6 bases). This CDR3 comprises 14 residues. Germline V CDR1 and CDR2: MNHEY, SVGAGI. V lost 5 bases and J 0 bases, leaving 10 bases between the germline ends. The DNA for the CDR3 is TGTGCCAGCAGTACAGGGCCCACTAACTATGGCTACACCTTC. Protein product: CASSTGPTNYGYTF.

V usage is TRBV19 and J usage is TRBJ2-1; 12 bases line up with TRBD2. CDR3 length equals 17 residues. The V and J ends lost 2 bases and 0 bases, in that order; junction bases with no gene match: 2. Germline CDR1 LNHDA, CDR2 SQIVND (reference sequence). CDR3 residues: CASSILLAGGSYNEQFF. The CDR3 nucleotides are TGTGCCAGTAGTATACTACTAGCGGGGGGCTCCTACAATGAGCAGTTCTTC.

The chain uses TRBV4-3 and TRBJ2-7; 11 nucleotides line up with TRBD2. Trimming at V came to 0 bases and at J to 2 bases, leaving 6 bases not matched to a gene. CDR1 is LGHNA, CDR2 YSLEER, per germline. This CDR3 comprises 17 residues. The CDR3 loop reads CASSQDPSTSGAYEQYF. The CDR3, as DNA: TGCGCCAGCAGCCAAGACCCGTCGACTAGCGGGGCCTACGAGCAGTACTTC.

The table lists this clone with a count of one. The chain recombines TRBV6-5 with TRBJ2-5; the D gene is possibly TRBD1 (6 bases). V lost 8 bases and J lost 2, with 18 bases in between. Germline V CDR1 and CDR2: MNHEY, SVGAGI. This CDR3 contains 15 residues. This CDR3 reads CASSYTGHTQETQYF. The CDR3 DNA reads as TGTGCCAGCTCCTATACGGGACACACGCAAGAGACCCAGTACTTC.

This chain uses TRBV14 with TRBJ2-7; D is unclear. From germline, CDR1 is SGHDN and CDR2 FVKESK. V lost 0 bases to trimming and J lost 1 base, with 13 bases between them. This CDR3 contains 16 residues. CDR3 nucleotides: TGTGCCAGCAGCCAAGACAGAAAAGTATTATCCTACGAGCAGTACTTC. This gives the protein CASSQDRKVLSYEQYF.

The chain is built from TRBV11-2 and TRBJ2-1; 14 bases match TRBD2. V lost 4 bases and J lost 1; bases outside the gene matches: 3. Germline values: CDR1 SGHAT, CDR2 FQNNGV. The CDR3 sequence is 17 residues long. In DNA form, the CDR3 reads TGTGCCAGCAGCTACTGGACTAGCGGGGGGTCCTACAATGAGCAGTTCTTC. The encoded protein is CASSYWTSGGSYNEQFF.

The chain joins TRBV6-1 to TRBJ2-1, with 11 nucleotides matching TRBD2. CDR1 and CDR2 (germline): MNHNS, SASEGT. The CDR3 totals 15 residues. Trimming cost V 6 bases and J 5 bases; bases outside gene matches: 6. In DNA form, the CDR3 reads TGTGCCAGCAGGGAACTAGCGGGGGCTCACAATGAGCAGTTCTTC. Its translation is CASRELAGAHNEQFF.

The chain joins TRBV7-2 to TRBJ1-6; TRBD1 might be the D (5 bases). This CDR3 has 16 amino acids. V was cut by 1 base and J by 6 bases, with 13 bases left in between. The V gene's germline CDR1 is SGHTA and CDR2 FQGNSA. CDR3 coding DNA: TGTGCCAGCAGCTTAGTGCCAGGGCGAGGTAATTCACCCCTCCACTTT. Translation gives CASSLVPGRGNSPLHF.

This clone appeared a single time. The chain links TRBV18 to TRBJ1-2; D not resolved. This CDR3 has 13 residues. Trimming took 10 bases from V and 5 from J, leaving 17 bases between them. The germline gives CDR1 KGHSH, CDR2 LQKENI. The CDR3 is CATAEQTGYGYTF. CDR3 sequence (DNA): TGTGCCACTGCGGAGCAGACCGGTTATGGCTACACCTTC.

The chain carries TRBV7-9 and TRBJ1-2, with D tentatively TRBD1 (6 bases). The V gene's germline CDR1 is SEHNR and CDR2 FQNEAQ (reference sequence). The CDR3 contains 15 residues. Trimming cost V 1 base and J 5 bases, with 14 bases left between them. CDR3 loop: CASSLGTGSDYGYTF. CDR3 DNA sequence: TGTGCCAGCAGCTTAGGAACAGGGAGTGATTATGGCTACACCTTC.

The chain employs TRBV4-2 and TRBJ2-7; D remains ambiguous. Germline-derived CDR1 and CDR2 are LGHNA and YNFKEQ. CDR3 length equals 13 residues. Trimming cost V 4 bases and J 5 bases, with 12 bases left between them. For the CDR3, the DNA is TGTGCCAGCAGCCCCCCTCTTCAGGACGAGCAGTACTTC. Its translation: CASSPPLQDEQYF.

V and J are TRBV19 and TRBJ1-5; tentatively, D is TRBD1 (6 bases). CDR1 LNHDA and CDR2 SQIVND come from the germline V gene (reference sequence). Trimming shortened V by 6 bases and J by 0 bases, and 18 bases separated the two germline ends. The CDR3 extends over 17 amino acids. This chain's CDR3 is CASRLEQGRLSNQPQHF. The DNA for the CDR3 is TGTGCCAGTAGGTTGGAACAGGGTCGGCTTAGCAATCAGCCCCAGCATTTT.

As regards this clone: One end of the junction is discordant with germline, which a read error may explain. The CDR3: CASSQSLLYEQYF. In nucleotides, the CDR3 is TGTGCCAGCAGCCAAAGTCTCCTCTACGAGCAATACTTC. The chain recombines TRBV14 with TRBJ2-7; the D is unclear. Looked up from germline, CDR1 is SGHDN and CDR2 is FVKESK. CDR3 length: 13 residues.

The rearrangement joins TRBV18 to TRBJ1-5; D is uncertain. Germline-derived CDR1 and CDR2 are KGHSH and LQKENI. This CDR3 has 14 amino acids. V lost 2 bases, J lost 5 bases, and 10 bases lay in between. CDR3 sequence reads: CASSPMSRDQPQHF. DNA for the CDR3: TGTGCCAGCTCACCAATGAGTCGAGATCAGCCCCAGCATTTT.

V gene TRBV4-3 combines with J gene TRBJ1-1; tentative D call: TRBD1 (5 bases). The CDR3 spans 15 residues. Trimming took 4 bases from V and 4 from J, leaving 16 bases between them. The germline V gene encodes CDR1 LGHNA and CDR2 YSLEER. Here the CDR3 reads CASSPYGASTTEAFF. Here the CDR3 DNA reads TGCGCCAGCAGCCCCTATGGGGCCTCCACCACTGAAGCTTTCTTT.

The chain recombines TRBV4-1 with TRBJ2-3; TRBD2 matches at 9 bases. This CDR3 region has 16 residues. Germline assignment: CDR1 MGHRA and CDR2 YSYEKL. The ends lost 4 bases at V and 2 bases at J; junction bases unmatched: 7. The CDR3 spells CASSPRTSDHTDTQYF. The CDR3 bases are TGCGCCAGCAGCCCCCGGACTAGCGACCACACAGATACGCAGTATTTT.